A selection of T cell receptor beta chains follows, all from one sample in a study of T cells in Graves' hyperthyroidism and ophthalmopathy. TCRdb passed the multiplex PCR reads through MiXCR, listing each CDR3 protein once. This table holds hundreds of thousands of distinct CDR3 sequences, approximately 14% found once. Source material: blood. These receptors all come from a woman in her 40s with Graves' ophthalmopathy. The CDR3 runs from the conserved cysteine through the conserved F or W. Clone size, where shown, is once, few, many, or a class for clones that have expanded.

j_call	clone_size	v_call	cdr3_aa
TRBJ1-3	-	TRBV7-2	CASSLAPGQVGNTIYF
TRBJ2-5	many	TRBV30	CAWSGSETQYF
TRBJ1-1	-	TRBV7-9	CASSKTGLQNTEAFF
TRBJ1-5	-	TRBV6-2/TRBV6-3	CASSLAAGSEGQPQHF
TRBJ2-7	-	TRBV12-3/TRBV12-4	CASSFRPSPRAYEQYF
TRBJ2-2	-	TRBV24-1	CATSEGGRIVNTGELFF
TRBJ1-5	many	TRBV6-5	CASSYSKGGVSNQPQHF
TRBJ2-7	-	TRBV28	CASSPRNKNEQYF
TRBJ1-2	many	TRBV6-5	CASSYSRGTGGSYGYTF
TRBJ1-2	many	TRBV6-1	CASSEGQGFYGYTF
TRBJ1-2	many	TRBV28	CASSSSDRAGYGYTF
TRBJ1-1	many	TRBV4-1	CASSLHNRDTEAFF
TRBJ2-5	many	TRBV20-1	CSVGTRLRETQYF
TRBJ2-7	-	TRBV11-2	CASSLQDPAVPSYEQYF
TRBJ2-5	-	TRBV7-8	CASSLPGGVLAYQETQYF
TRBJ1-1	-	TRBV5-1	CASSLNKNTEAFF